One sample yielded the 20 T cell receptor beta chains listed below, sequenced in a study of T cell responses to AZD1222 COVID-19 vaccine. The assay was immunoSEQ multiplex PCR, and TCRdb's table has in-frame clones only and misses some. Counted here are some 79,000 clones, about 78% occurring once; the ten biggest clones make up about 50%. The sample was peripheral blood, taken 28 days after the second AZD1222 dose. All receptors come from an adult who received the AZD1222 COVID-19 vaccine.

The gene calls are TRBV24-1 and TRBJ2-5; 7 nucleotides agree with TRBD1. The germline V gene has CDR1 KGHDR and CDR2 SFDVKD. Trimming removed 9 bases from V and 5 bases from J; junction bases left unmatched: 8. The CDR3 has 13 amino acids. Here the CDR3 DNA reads TGTGCCACCTCGACAGGGACGTGGGAGACCCAGTACTTC. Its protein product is CATSTGTWETQYF.

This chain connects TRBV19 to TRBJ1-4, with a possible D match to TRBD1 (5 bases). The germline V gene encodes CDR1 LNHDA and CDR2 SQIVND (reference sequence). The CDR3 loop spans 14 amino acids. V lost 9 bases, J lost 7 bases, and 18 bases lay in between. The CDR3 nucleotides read TGTGCCAGCGGCAACAGGCTGTCGGGTGAAAAACTGTTTTTT. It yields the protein CASGNRLSGEKLFF.

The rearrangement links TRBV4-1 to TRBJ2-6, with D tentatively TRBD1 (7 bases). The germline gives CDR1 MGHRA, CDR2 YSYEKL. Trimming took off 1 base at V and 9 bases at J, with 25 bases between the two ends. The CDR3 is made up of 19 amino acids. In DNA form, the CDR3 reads TGCGCCAGCAGCCAAGGAATGGGAGGCAGGGGGGAGGAAGGCAACGTCCTGACTTTC. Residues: CASSQGMGGRGEEGNVLTF.

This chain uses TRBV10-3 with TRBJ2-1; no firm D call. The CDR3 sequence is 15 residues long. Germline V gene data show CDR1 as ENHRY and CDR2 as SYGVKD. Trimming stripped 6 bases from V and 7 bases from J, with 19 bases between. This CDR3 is CAISPGLSRQNEQFF. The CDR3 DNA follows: TGTGCCATCAGCCCGGGCCTTTCAAGGCAGAATGAGCAGTTCTTC.

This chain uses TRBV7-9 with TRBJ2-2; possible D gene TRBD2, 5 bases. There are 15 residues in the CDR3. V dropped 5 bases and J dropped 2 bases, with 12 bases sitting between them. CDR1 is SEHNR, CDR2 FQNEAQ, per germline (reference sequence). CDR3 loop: CASSPLELNTGELFF. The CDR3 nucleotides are TGTGCCAGCAGCCCACTAGAGTTAAACACCGGGGAGCTGTTTTTT.

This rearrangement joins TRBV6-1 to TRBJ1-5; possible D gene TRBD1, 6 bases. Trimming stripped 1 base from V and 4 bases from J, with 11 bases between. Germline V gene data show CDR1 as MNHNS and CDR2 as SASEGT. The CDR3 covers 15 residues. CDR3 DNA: TGTGCCAGCAGTGAAGGGGAGACAGGAAATCAGCCCCAGCATTTT. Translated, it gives CASSEGETGNQPQHF.

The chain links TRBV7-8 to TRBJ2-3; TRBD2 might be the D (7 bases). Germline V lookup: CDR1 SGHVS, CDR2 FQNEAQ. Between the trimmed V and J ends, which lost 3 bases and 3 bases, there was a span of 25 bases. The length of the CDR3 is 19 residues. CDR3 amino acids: CASSFRERGGLGVTDTQYF. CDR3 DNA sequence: TGTGCCAGCAGCTTCCGTGAGAGGGGGGGCCTGGGTGTGACAGATACGCAGTATTTT.

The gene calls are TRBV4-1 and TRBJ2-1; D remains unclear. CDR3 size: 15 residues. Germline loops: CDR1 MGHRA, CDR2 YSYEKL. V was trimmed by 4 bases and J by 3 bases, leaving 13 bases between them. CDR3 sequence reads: CASSLQETDYNEQFF. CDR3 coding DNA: TGCGCCAGCAGCCTCCAGGAAACCGACTACAATGAGCAGTTCTTC.

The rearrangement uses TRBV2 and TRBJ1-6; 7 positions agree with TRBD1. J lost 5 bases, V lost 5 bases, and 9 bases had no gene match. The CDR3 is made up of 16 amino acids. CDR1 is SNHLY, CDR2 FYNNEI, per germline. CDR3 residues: CASSPVGGQDNSPLHF. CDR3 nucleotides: TGTGCCAGCAGTCCAGTCGGCGGACAGGATAATTCACCCCTCCACTTT.

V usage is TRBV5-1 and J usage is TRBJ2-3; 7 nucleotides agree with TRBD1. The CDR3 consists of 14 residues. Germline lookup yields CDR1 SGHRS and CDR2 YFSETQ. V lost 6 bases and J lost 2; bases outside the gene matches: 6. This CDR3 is CASNQQGITDTQYF. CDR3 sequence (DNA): TGCGCCAGCAATCAACAGGGGATCACAGATACGCAGTATTTT. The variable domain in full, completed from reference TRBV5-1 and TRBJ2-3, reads KAGVTQTPRYLIKTRGQQVTLSCSPISGHRSVSWYQQTPGQGLQFLFEYFSETQRNKGNFPGRFSGRQFSNSRSEMNVSTLELGDSALYLCASNQQGITDTQYFGPGTRLTVL.

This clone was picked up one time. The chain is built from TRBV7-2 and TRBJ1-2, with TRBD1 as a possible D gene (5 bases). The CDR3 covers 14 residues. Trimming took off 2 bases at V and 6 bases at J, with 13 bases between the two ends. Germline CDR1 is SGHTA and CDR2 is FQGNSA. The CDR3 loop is CASSLRGFGNGYTF. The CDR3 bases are TGTGCCAGCAGCTTAAGGGGTTTCGGCAATGGCTACACCTTC.

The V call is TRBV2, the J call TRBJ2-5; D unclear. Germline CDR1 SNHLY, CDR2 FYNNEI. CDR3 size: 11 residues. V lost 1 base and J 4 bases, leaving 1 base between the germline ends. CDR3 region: CASSEGETQYF. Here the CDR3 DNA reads TGTGCCAGCAGTGAAGGAGAGACCCAGTACTTC.

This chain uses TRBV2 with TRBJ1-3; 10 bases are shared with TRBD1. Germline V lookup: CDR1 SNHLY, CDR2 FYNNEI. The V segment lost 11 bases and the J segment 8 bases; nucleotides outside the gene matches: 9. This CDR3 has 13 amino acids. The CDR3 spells CAGRDRGIHTIYF. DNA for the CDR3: TGTGCCGGCCGGGACAGGGGTATCCACACCATATATTTT.

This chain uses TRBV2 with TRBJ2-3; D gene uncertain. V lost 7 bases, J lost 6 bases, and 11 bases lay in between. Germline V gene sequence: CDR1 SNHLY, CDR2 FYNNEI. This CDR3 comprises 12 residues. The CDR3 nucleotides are TGTGCCAGCAACCATGTAGGGGATACGCAGTATTTT. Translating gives CASNHVGDTQYF.

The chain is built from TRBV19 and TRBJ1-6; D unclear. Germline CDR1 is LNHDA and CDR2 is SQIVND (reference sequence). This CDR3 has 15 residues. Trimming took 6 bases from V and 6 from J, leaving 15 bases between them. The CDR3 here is CASSQSPGVNSPLHF. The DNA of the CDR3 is TGTGCCAGTAGCCAAAGCCCCGGTGTTAATTCACCCCTCCACTTT.

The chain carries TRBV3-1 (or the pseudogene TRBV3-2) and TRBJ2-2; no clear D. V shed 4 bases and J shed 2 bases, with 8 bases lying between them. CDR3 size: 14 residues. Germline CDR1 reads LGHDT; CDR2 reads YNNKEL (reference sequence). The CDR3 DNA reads TGTGCCAGCAGCCCTGGCGGAAACACCGGGGAGCTGTTTTTT. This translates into CASSPGGNTGELFF.

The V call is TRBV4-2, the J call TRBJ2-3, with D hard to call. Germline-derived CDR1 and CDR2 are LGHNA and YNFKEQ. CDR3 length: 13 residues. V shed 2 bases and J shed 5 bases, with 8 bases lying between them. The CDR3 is CASSQSLLDTQYF. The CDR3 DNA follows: TGTGCCAGCAGCCAATCCCTTTTAGATACGCAGTATTTT.

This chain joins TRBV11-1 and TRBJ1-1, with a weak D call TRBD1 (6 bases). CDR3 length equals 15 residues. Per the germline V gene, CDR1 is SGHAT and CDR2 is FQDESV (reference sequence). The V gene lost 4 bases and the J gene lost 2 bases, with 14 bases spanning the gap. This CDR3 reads CASSWGDNRNTEAFF. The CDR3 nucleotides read TGTGCCAGCAGCTGGGGGGACAACAGAAACACTGAAGCTTTCTTT.

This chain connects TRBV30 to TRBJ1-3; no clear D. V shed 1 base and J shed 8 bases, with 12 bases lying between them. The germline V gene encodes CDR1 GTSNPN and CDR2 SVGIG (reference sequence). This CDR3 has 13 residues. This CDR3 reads CAWSGLNRDTIYF. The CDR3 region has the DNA TGTGCCTGGAGTGGCCTAAACCGGGACACCATATATTTT.

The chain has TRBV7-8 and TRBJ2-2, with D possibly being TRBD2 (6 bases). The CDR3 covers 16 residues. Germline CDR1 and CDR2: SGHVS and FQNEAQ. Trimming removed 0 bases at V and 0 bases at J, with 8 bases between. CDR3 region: CASSLAGRANTGELFF. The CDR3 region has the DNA TGTGCCAGCAGCTTAGCCGGGAGAGCGAACACCGGGGAGCTGTTTTTT.